This TCR beta chain is drawn from a study of regulatory T cells in long-lasting Graves disease. Overall study: For a period under 3 months, newly diagnosed Graves' patients had taken antithyroid drugs. Findings of the study overall: Persistent disease samples used TRBV28, TRBJ1-2 and TRBJ2-5 preferentially.

According to the study, TCR beta libraries were built with iRepertoire HTBI primers and CDR3-region Arm-PCR. Authors' analysis steps: Sequenced samples collectively carried roughly 60 TRBV and some 15 TRBJ segments. TCRdb re-called the multiplex PCR reads through MiXCR, storing one row per CDR3 protein. The V and J calls follow TCRdb's processing rather than the paper's. Of hundreds of thousands of distinct CDR3 sequences detected, about 15% appear once; the ten largest clones hold 15% to 20%. This clonotype was counted between two and nine times. The antigen is not known. Time point specified: newly diagnosed GD, antithyroid drugs for less than 3 months. From RNA extracted from PBMCs, the TCR library was made. The V segment lost 3 bases and the J segment 1 base; nucleotides outside the gene matches: 11. CDR1 is DFQATT, CDR2 SNEGSKA, per germline (reference sequence). The CDR3 is made up of 17 amino acids.

Separately, the same data were catalogued under a study of T cells in Graves' hyperthyroidism and ophthalmopathy. That study reports: Separating ophthalmopathy from stable hyperthyroidism was achieved by a 13 V-J model.

The sequence was obtained from a woman in her twenties or thirties with Graves disease. This chain links TRBV20-1 with TRBJ1-4; 7 bases agree with TRBD1. The sequences come from peripheral blood mononuclear cells (PBMCs), collected at new diagnosis, from a patient treated with antithyroid drugs. CDR3 coding DNA: TGCAGTGCTAGTCAGGTACAGGGGTATGGAACTAATGAAAAACTGTTTTTT. It codes for CSASQVQGYGTNEKLFF.